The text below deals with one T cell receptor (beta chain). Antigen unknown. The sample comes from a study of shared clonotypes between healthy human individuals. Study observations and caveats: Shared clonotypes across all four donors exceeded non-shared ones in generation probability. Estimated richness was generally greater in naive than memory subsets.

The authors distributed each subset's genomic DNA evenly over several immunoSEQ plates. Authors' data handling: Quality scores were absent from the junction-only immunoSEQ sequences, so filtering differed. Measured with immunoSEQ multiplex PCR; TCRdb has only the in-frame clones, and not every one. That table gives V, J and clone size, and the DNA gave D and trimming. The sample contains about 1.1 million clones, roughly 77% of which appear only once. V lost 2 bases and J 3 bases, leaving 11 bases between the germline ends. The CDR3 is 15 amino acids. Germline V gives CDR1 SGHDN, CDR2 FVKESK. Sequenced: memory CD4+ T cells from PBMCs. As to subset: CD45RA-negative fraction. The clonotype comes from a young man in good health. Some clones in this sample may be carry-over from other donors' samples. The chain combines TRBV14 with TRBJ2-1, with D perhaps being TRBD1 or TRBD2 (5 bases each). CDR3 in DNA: TGTGCCAGCAGCCAACCAGGGAGCGGCTACAATGAGCAGTTCTTC. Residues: CASSQPGSGYNEQFF.